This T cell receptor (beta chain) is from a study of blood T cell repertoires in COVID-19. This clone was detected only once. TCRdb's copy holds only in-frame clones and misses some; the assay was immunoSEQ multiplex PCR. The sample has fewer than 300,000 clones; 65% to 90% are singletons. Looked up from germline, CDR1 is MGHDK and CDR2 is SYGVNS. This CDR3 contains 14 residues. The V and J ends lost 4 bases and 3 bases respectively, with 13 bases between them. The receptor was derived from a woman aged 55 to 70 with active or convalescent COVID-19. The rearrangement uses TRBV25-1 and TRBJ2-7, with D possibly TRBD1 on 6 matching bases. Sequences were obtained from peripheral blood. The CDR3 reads CASSGRTAIYEQYF. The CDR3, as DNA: TGTGCCAGCAGTGGGCGGACAGCCATCTACGAGCAGTACTTC.